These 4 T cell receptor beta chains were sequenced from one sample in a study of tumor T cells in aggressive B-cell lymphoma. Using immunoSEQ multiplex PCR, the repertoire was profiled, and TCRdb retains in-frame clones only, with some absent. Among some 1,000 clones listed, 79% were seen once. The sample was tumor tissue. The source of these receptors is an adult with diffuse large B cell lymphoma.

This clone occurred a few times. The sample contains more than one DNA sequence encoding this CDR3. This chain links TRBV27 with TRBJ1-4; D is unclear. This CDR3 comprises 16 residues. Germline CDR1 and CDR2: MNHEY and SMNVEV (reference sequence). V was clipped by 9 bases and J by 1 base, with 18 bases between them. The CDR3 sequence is CASSPWEDGTNEKLFF. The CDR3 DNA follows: TGTGCCAGTAGCCCCTGGGAGGACGGAACTAATGAAAAACTGTTTTTT.

CDR3 DNA: TGCGCCAGCAGCCAGCCCGGGACAAGGAGCTCCTACGAGCAGTACTTC. It encodes CASSQPGTRSSYEQYF. This chain connects TRBV4-1 to TRBJ2-7; D is perhaps TRBD1 (6 bases). The CDR3 runs 16 residues. The germline V and J ends were trimmed by 3 bases and 0 bases, with 15 bases remaining between them. Germline V gene lookup returns CDR1 MGHRA and CDR2 YSYEKL.

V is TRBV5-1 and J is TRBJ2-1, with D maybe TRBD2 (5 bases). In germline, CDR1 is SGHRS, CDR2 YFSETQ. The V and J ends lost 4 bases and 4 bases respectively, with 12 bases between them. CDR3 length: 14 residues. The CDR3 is CASSPERSYNEQFF. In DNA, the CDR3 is TGCGCCAGCAGCCCAGAGCGGAGTTACAATGAGCAGTTCTTC. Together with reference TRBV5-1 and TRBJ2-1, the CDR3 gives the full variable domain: KAGVTQTPRYLIKTRGQQVTLSCSPISGHRSVSWYQQTPGQGLQFLFEYFSETQRNKGNFPGRFSGRQFSNSRSEMNVSTLELGDSALYLCASSPERSYNEQFFGPGTRLTVL.

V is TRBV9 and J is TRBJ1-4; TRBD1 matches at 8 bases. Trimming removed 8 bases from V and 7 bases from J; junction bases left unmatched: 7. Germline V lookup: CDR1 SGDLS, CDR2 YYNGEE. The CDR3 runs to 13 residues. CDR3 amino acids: CASTQGVGEKLFF. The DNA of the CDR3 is TGTGCCAGTACACAGGGGGTCGGTGAAAAACTGTTTTTT.